The 21 T cell receptor beta chains reported below all come from one sample, sequenced in a study of control samples from healthy donors and cancer patients. The repertoire was sequenced with immunoSEQ multiplex PCR; TCRdb's copy has only in-frame clones and lacks some. The sample lists roughly 100,000 clones, 85% to 90% occurring once. Sequenced: PBMCs. The receptors originated from a man between 60 and 70 years old with lung cancer.

This chain joins TRBV3-1 (or the pseudogene TRBV3-2) and TRBJ1-1; D gene ambiguous. V lost 4 bases and J 6 bases, leaving 15 bases between the germline ends. Germline V CDR1 and CDR2: LGHDT, YNNKEL (reference sequence). This CDR3 is 14 amino acids long. CDR3 nucleotides: TGTGCCAGCAGCCCCCTTGCTGAGGGCGCTGAAGCTTTCTTT. Translating gives CASSPLAEGAEAFF.

The V call is TRBV29-1, the J call TRBJ2-1, with D tentatively TRBD1 (6 bases). Germline CDR1 and CDR2: SQVTM and ANQGSEA. Trimming left V 3 bases short and J 2 bases short, with 11 bases between. CDR3 length: 14 residues. The CDR3 coding sequence is TGCAGCGTTGAGAGGGGGACGGCCTACAATGAGCAGTTCTTC. Its translation is CSVERGTAYNEQFF.

The V gene is TRBV4-1, the J gene TRBJ2-3; the D call may be TRBD1 or TRBD2 (7 bases each). The CDR3 consists of 16 residues. Per the germline V gene, CDR1 is MGHRA and CDR2 is YSYEKL. Trimming removed 2 bases at V and 0 bases at J, with 12 bases between. CDR3 DNA: TGCGCCAGCAGCCAATCAGGGGGGGGGAGCACAGATACGCAGTATTTT. Translating it yields CASSQSGGGSTDTQYF.

The rearrangement joins TRBV7-9 to TRBJ2-5; D gene ambiguous. The V and J ends lost 11 bases and 3 bases respectively, with 10 bases between them. This CDR3 spans 11 amino acids. Germline CDR1 SEHNR, CDR2 FQNEAQ (reference sequence). CDR3 sequence (DNA): TGTGCCTCGGCAATCAAAGAGACCCAGTACTTC. Amino acid sequence: CASAIKETQYF.

The chain uses TRBV30 and TRBJ1-3; 8 bases line up with TRBD1. This CDR3 region has 16 residues. The V gene end was trimmed by 1 base and the J gene end by 0 bases; junction bases not matched to a gene: 5. Germline CDR1 is GTSNPN and CDR2 is SVGIG (reference sequence). The CDR3 coding sequence is TGTGCCTGGAGTGAGGACAGGGTGAACTCTGGAAACACCATATATTTT. It encodes CAWSEDRVNSGNTIYF.

The chain's CDR3 is CASSEGVMNTEAFF. The CDR3, as DNA: TGTGCCAGCAGCGAAGGGGTTATGAACACTGAAGCTTTCTTT. V and J are TRBV9 and TRBJ1-1, with D perhaps matching TRBD1 (5 bases). Trimming shortened V by 3 bases and J by 0 bases, and 9 bases separated the two germline ends. Germline CDR1 and CDR2: SGDLS and YYNGEE. This CDR3 is built from 14 residues.

This clone was found once. The chain couples TRBV4-1 to TRBJ1-1; TRBD1 is a possible D gene (6 bases). Trimming took 0 bases from V and 8 from J, leaving 13 bases between them. The CDR3 covers 14 residues. In germline, CDR1 is MGHRA, CDR2 YSYEKL. DNA of the CDR3: TGCGCCAGCAGCCAAGATATGAGGACAGCAGAAGCTTTCTTT. It specifies CASSQDMRTAEAFF.

The rearrangement links TRBV7-9 to TRBJ2-2, with D perhaps given as TRBD1 or TRBD2 (5 bases each). Germline V CDR1 and CDR2: SEHNR, FQNEAQ (reference sequence). This CDR3 comprises 15 residues. The ends were cut back, 4 bases at V and 5 bases at J, with 14 bases in the middle. CDR3 DNA sequence: TGTGCCAGCAGCTATCATGGGACCACTACCGGGGAGCTGTTTTTT. It is translated as CASSYHGTTTGELFF.

The chain couples TRBV24-1 to TRBJ2-1; 7 positions match TRBD1. The CDR3 runs 18 residues. The V and J ends lost 3 bases and 2 bases, in that order; junction bases with no gene match: 12. CDR1 is KGHDR, CDR2 SFDVKD, per germline. The CDR3 bases are TGTGCCACCAGTGATCCACGGTCGGCAGGGGGAACCTACAATGAGCAGTTCTTC. Its protein is CATSDPRSAGGTYNEQFF.

V is TRBV29-1 and J is TRBJ1-1; D uncertain. V dropped 1 base and J dropped 0 bases, with 0 bases sitting between them. The germline V gene has CDR1 SQVTM and CDR2 ANQGSEA. CDR3 length: 11 residues. The CDR3 bases are TGCAGCGTTGAAGTGAACACTGAAGCTTTCTTT. The encoded protein is CSVEVNTEAFF. The variable domain in full, with the rest retrieved from reference TRBV29-1 and TRBJ1-1, is SAVISQKPSRDICQRGTSLTIQCQVDSQVTMMFWYRQQPGQSLTLIATANQGSEATYESGFVIDKFPISRPNLTFSTLTVSNMSPEDSSIYLCSVEVNTEAFFGQGTRLTVV.

This clone counts as large. This chain joins TRBV6-6 and TRBJ2-2, with unresolved D. The CDR3 sequence is 13 residues long. CDR1 is MNHNY, CDR2 SVGAGI, per germline (reference sequence). V shed 6 bases and J shed 5 bases, with 10 bases lying between them. The CDR3: CASRLSGTGELFF. The CDR3 DNA is TGTGCCAGCAGACTCTCTGGGACCGGGGAGCTGTTTTTT.

V is TRBV5-1 and J is TRBJ1-2; no clear D gene. This CDR3 has 13 residues. In germline, CDR1 is SGHRS, CDR2 YFSETQ. V lost 5 bases and J 0 bases, leaving 8 bases between the germline ends. Here the CDR3 DNA reads TGCGCCAGCAGTTCCGGCGCTAACTATGGCTACACCTTC. This encodes CASSSGANYGYTF.

The V and J genes are TRBV18 and TRBJ1-5; D gene unclear. The CDR3 sequence is 13 residues long. Germline V gene lookup returns CDR1 KGHSH and CDR2 LQKENI. V was pared by 2 bases and J by 4 bases, with 6 bases between. This CDR3 reads CASSPDGNQPQHF. CDR3 sequence (DNA): TGTGCCAGCTCACCAGACGGGAATCAGCCCCAGCATTTT.

This chain uses TRBV28 with TRBJ1-4; 7 bases are a match to TRBD1. Trimming cost V 5 bases and J 5 bases; bases outside gene matches: 5. The germline CDR1 and CDR2 sequences are MDHEN and SYDVKM. CDR3 length: 14 residues. CDR3 DNA sequence: TGTGCCAGCAGTACCCGGGGACAGAATGAAAAACTGTTTTTT. The encoded protein is CASSTRGQNEKLFF. Filled out from reference TRBV28 and TRBJ1-4, the complete variable domain reads DVKVTQSSRYLVKRTGEKVFLECVQDMDHENMFWYRQDPGLGLRLIYFSYDVKMKEKGDIPEGYSVSREKKERFSLILESASTNQTSMYLCASSTRGQNEKLFFGSGTQLSVL.

This chain connects TRBV7-8 to TRBJ2-1; the match to TRBD1 covers 9 bases. Germline values: CDR1 SGHVS, CDR2 FQNEAQ. CDR3 length equals 17 residues. V trimming: 6 bases; J trimming: 0 bases; junction bases outside the gene matches: 9. The CDR3 reads CASRTGTGSSSYNEQFF. As DNA, the CDR3 is TGTGCCAGCAGGACCGGGACAGGGTCCTCCTCCTACAATGAGCAGTTCTTC.

The V gene is TRBV5-1, the J gene TRBJ2-6; D call uncertain. Germline loops: CDR1 SGHRS, CDR2 YFSETQ. This CDR3 comprises 17 residues. V was trimmed by 0 bases and J by 0 bases, leaving 10 bases between them. For the CDR3, the DNA is TGCGCCAGCAGCTTGGCACAAACTAACTCTGGGGCCAACGTCCTGACTTTC. It codes for CASSLAQTNSGANVLTF.

This chain joins TRBV5-8 and TRBJ1-5; the D is unclear. V was clipped by 0 bases and J by 6 bases, with 13 bases between them. Germline CDR1 SGHTS, CDR2 YDEGEE. The CDR3 length is 15 residues. The CDR3 bases are TGTGCCAGCAGCTTGGGCATAGAGGCTGGTCAGCCCCAGCATTTT. Its protein is CASSLGIEAGQPQHF. The whole variable domain, remainder taken from reference TRBV5-8 and TRBJ1-5, is EAGVTQSPTHLIKTRGQQATLRCSPISGHTSVYWYQQALGLGLQFLLWYDEGEERNRGNFPPRFSGRQFPNYSSELNVNALELEDSALYLCASSLGIEAGQPQHFGDGTRLSIL.

The V and J genes are TRBV3-1 (or the pseudogene TRBV3-2) and TRBJ2-1; D is ambiguous. Germline CDR1 and CDR2: LGHDT and YNNKEL (reference sequence). The CDR3 is 11 amino acids. V lost 1 base to trimming and J lost 9 bases, with 4 bases between them. CDR3 amino acids: CASSQAGEQFF. CDR3 nucleotide sequence: TGTGCCAGCAGCCAAGCGGGTGAGCAGTTCTTC.

The V gene is TRBV24-1, the J gene TRBJ2-1; D not resolved. Germline V gene sequence: CDR1 KGHDR, CDR2 SFDVKD. Trimming removed 5 bases at V and 0 bases at J, with 7 bases between. The CDR3 is 14 residues long. Here the CDR3 reads CATSAGASYNEQFF. Written as DNA, the CDR3 is TGTGCCACCAGTGCGGGCGCCTCCTACAATGAGCAGTTCTTC.

The V and J genes are TRBV6-6 and TRBJ1-4, with D perhaps matching TRBD1 (5 bases). Trimming cost V 5 bases and J 1 base, with 11 bases left between them. Looked up from germline, CDR1 is MNHNY and CDR2 is SVGAGI (reference sequence). This CDR3 is built from 15 residues. DNA of the CDR3: TGTGCCAGCAGTCCTCCAGGGTTAACTAATGAAAAACTGTTTTTT. The encoded protein is CASSPPGLTNEKLFF.

This rearrangement joins TRBV4-1 to TRBJ2-1; D is unclear. Trimming left V 2 bases short and J 4 bases short, with 12 bases between. The CDR3 extends over 15 amino acids. The germline CDR1 and CDR2 sequences are MGHRA and YSYEKL. CDR3 protein: CASSQSGLMYNEQFF. The CDR3 DNA reads as TGCGCCAGCAGCCAAAGTGGCCTGATGTACAATGAGCAGTTCTTC.